The 13 T cell receptor beta chains below all came from one sample that was sequenced in a study of Graves' ophthalmopathy and Graves' hyperthyroidism. Amplification of the TCR beta CDR3 regions used RNA transcripts (as template). RT-PCR was first run with HTBI primers, then multiplex PCR in a second round. TCRdb re-called the multiplex PCR reads with MiXCR, one entry per CDR3 protein. This sample yields hundreds of thousands of distinct CDR3 sequences, of which approximately 22% are seen a single time; roughly 7.4% belongs to the top ten. Specimen: peripheral blood. Receptors were obtained from a woman younger than 35 with stable Graves' hyperthyroidism. Some clones in this sample may be carry-over from other donors' samples.

This clonotype was recorded many times. The conserved phenylalanine or tryptophan is not found at the CDR3 terminus, so this likely reflects a read error. V is TRBV20-1 and J is TRBJ2-5; 8 bases are shared with TRBD2. In germline, CDR1 is DFQATT, CDR2 SNEGSKA (reference sequence). This CDR3 has 15 amino acids. After removal of 3 bases from V and 4 bases from J, the junction contained 10 bases not matched to a gene. CDR3 protein: CSARGGGPYRETQYL. CDR3 bases: TGCAGTGCTAGGGGCGGGGGGCCGTACCGAGAGACCCAGTACTTG.

This clonotype was picked up many times. The rearrangement joins TRBV6-1 to TRBJ1-6; no reliable D call. This CDR3 contains 13 residues. V shed 7 bases and J shed 7 bases, with 11 bases lying between them. The germline V gene encodes CDR1 MNHNS and CDR2 SASEGT. The CDR3 reads CASTMTVNSPLHF. In nucleotides, the CDR3 is TGTGCCAGCACCATGACGGTGAATTCACCCCTCCACTTT.

This clonotype was picked up many times. The J gene is TRBJ1-1, the V gene TRBV11-2; a weak D match, TRBD1 (6 bases). Germline CDR1 and CDR2: SGHAT and FQNNGV. CDR3 length: 14 amino acids. V was shortened by 1 base and J by 6 bases, with 12 bases between the two germline ends. CDR3 in DNA: TGTGCCAGCAGCTTAGGGTGGGGGGGCGCTGAAGCTTTCTTT. This translates into CASSLGWGGAEAFF.

A few counts support this clonotype. With a much larger clone just one base away, this may be a read error. Without the conserved terminal phenylalanine or tryptophan, this CDR3 likely stems from a read error. The V call is TRBV30, the J call TRBJ2-7; D gene unclear. V was trimmed by 2 bases and J by 3 bases, leaving 8 bases between them. Germline-derived CDR1 and CDR2 are GTSNPN and SVGIG (reference sequence). The CDR3 has 12 residues. CDR3 region: CAWSSSFYEQYY. For the CDR3, the DNA is TGTGCCTGGAGTTCTAGTTTCTACGAGCAGTACTAC.

In this sample, this clonotype turned up many times. The gene calls are TRBV28 and TRBJ1-5; D is uncertain. V gave up 1 base and J gave up 4 bases, with 11 bases separating them. The CDR3 is 15 amino acids. Germline values: CDR1 MDHEN, CDR2 SYDVKM. The CDR3 here is CASSLSGRRNQPQHF. As DNA, the CDR3 is TGTGCCAGCAGTTTATCGGGTCGACGGAATCAGCCCCAGCATTTT.

The chain links TRBV12-3 or TRBV12-4 to TRBJ2-5, with 9 positions matching TRBD1. The CDR3 extends over 13 amino acids. V lost 7 bases and J lost 6; bases outside the gene matches: 6. CDR3 loop: CASTPGQGQTQYF. The CDR3 DNA sequence: TGTGCCAGCACCCCGGGACAGGGACAGACCCAGTACTTC.

A remark on this clonotype: At one of its ends the junction is not consistent with the germline gene, which may arise from a read error. The rearrangement links TRBV12-3 or TRBV12-4 to TRBJ2-7; D ambiguous. The CDR3 totals 13 residues. The CDR3 reads CASSYEASYDQYF. CDR3 nucleotides: TGTGCCAGCAGTTATGAGGCCTCCTACGATCAGTACTTC.

This clonotype has more than one count but fewer than ten. The chain combines TRBV4-3 with TRBJ2-7; TRBD1 agrees at 7 bases. The CDR3 runs to 15 residues. V lost 0 bases and J lost 4; bases outside the gene matches: 6. CDR1 and CDR2 (germline): LGHNA, YSLEER. CDR3 protein: CASSQDNQGVYEQYF. The CDR3, as DNA: TGCGCCAGCAGCCAAGATAATCAGGGGGTATACGAGCAGTACTTC.

This clonotype was observed at least ten times. The chain couples TRBV5-1 to TRBJ2-7, with D possibly TRBD1 on 6 matching bases. Germline CDR1 and CDR2: SGHRS and YFSETQ. V was shortened by 4 bases and J by 5 bases, with 22 bases between the two germline ends. CDR3 length equals 16 residues. CDR3 region: CASSTQPGPRGHEQYF. Written as DNA, the CDR3 is TGCGCCAGCAGCACCCAACCGGGCCCCAGGGGACACGAGCAGTACTTC. Filled out from reference TRBV5-1 and TRBJ2-7, the complete variable domain reads KAGVTQTPRYLIKTRGQQVTLSCSPISGHRSVSWYQQTPGQGLQFLFEYFSETQRNKGNFPGRFSGRQFSNSRSEMNVSTLELGDSALYLCASSTQPGPRGHEQYFGPGTRLTVT.

This clonotype was recorded at least ten times. The chain uses TRBV12-3 or TRBV12-4 and TRBJ1-5; 8 nucleotides agree with TRBD1. This CDR3 has 14 amino acids. Germline trimming cut 5 bases from V and 7 bases from J; bases unmatched to any gene: 7. CDR3 sequence reads: CASSPGTGMQPQHF. The CDR3 DNA sequence: TGTGCCAGCAGTCCTGGGACAGGAATGCAGCCCCAGCATTTT.

This clonotype appeared many times. The chain joins TRBV12-3 or TRBV12-4 to TRBJ1-1; 8 bases are a match to TRBD1. J lost 5 bases, V lost 6 bases, and 11 bases had no gene match. The CDR3 spans 15 residues. This chain's CDR3 is CASRFTTGVGTEAFF. CDR3 DNA: TGTGCCAGCAGGTTCACGACAGGGGTGGGGACTGAAGCTTTCTTT.

This clonotype was observed many times. The gene calls are TRBV20-1 and TRBJ1-6; the match to TRBD1 covers 9 bases. CDR1 and CDR2 (germline): DFQATT, SNEGSKA (reference sequence). This CDR3 contains 15 residues. The CDR3 loop reads CSHLGEGQGNSPLHF. The CDR3 nucleotides read TGCAGCCATCTCGGGGAGGGACAGGGTAATTCACCCCTCCACTTT.

Only a few counts were recorded for this clonotype. As DNA, the CDR3 is TGCAGTGCTACCCGACTAGCTCGCGGAGAGACCCAGTACTTC. Translated, it gives CSATRLARGETQYF. The J gene is TRBJ2-5, the V gene TRBV20-1; 7 nucleotides line up with TRBD2. The germline V gene has CDR1 DFQATT and CDR2 SNEGSKA (reference sequence). This CDR3 comprises 14 residues. V gave up 4 bases and J gave up 4 bases; unmatched junction bases: 9.